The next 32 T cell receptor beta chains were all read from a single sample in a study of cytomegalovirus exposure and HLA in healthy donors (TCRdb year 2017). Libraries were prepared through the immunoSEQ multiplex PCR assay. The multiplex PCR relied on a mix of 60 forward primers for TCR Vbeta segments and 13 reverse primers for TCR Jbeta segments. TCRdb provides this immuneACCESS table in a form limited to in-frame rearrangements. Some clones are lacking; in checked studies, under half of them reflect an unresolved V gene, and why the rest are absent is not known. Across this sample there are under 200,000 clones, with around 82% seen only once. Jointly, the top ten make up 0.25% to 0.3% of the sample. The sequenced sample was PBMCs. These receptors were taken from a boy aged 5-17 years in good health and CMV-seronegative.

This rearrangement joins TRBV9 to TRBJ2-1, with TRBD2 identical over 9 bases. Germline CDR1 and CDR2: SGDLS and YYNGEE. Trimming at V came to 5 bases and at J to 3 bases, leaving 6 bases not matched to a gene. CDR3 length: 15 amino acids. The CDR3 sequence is CASSRRLAVYNEQFF. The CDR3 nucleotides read TGTGCCAGCAGTCGGAGACTAGCGGTCTACAATGAGCAGTTCTTC.

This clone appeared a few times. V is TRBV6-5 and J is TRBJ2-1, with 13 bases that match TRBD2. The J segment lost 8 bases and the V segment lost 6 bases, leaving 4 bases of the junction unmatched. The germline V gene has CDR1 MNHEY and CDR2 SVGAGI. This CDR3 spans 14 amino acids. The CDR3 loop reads CASRILAGGDEQFF. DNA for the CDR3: TGTGCCAGCAGGATACTAGCGGGGGGGGATGAGCAGTTCTTC.

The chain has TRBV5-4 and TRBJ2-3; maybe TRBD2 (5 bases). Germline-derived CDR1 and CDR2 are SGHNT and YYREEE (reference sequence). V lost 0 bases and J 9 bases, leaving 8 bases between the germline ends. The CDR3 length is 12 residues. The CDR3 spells CASSLEERTQYF. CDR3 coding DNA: TGTGCCAGCAGCTTGGAAGAGCGGACGCAGTATTTT. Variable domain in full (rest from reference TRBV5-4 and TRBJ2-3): ETGVTQSPTHLIKTRGQQVTLRCSSQSGHNTVSWYQQALGQGPQFIFQYYREEENGRGNFPPRFSGLQFPNYSSELNVNALELDDSALYLCASSLEERTQYFGPGTRLTVL.

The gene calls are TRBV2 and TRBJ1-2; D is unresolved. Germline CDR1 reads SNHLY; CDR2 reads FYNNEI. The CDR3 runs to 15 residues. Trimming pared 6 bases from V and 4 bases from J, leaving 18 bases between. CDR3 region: CASRSSNGLAYGYTF. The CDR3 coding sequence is TGTGCCAGCAGGTCCTCCAACGGTCTAGCCTATGGCTACACCTTC.

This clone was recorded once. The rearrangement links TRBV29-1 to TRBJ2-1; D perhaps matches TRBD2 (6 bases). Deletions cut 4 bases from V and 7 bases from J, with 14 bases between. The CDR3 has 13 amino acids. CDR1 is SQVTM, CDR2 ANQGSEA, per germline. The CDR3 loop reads CSVARSGGNEQFF. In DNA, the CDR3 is TGCAGCGTTGCTCGGTCCGGGGGAAATGAGCAGTTCTTC.

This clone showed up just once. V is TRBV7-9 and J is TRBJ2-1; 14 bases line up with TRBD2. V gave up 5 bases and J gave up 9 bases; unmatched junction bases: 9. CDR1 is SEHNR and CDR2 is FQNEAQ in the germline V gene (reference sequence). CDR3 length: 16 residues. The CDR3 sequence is CASSDRLAGGPGEQFF. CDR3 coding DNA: TGTGCCAGCAGCGACCGACTAGCGGGAGGGCCAGGTGAGCAGTTCTTC.

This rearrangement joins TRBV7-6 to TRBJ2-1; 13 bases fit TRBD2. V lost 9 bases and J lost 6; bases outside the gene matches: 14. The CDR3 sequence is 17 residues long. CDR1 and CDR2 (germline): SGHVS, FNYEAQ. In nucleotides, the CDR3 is TGTGCCAGTGGGGGGACTAGCGGGGCTGAGTCCCGCAATGAGCAGTTCTTC. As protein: CASGGTSGAESRNEQFF.

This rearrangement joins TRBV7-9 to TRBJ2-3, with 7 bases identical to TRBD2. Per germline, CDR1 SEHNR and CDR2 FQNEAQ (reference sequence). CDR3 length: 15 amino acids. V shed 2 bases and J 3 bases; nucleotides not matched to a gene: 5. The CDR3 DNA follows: TGTGCCAGCAGCTTAAGTCCAGCGGGGACAGATACGCAGTATTTT. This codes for CASSLSPAGTDTQYF.

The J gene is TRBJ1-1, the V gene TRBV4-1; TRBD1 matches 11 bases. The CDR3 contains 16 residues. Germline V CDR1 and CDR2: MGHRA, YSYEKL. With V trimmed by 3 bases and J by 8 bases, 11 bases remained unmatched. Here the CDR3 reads CASSQRLGQGAMEAFF. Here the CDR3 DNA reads TGCGCCAGCAGCCAGAGACTCGGACAGGGGGCGATGGAAGCTTTCTTT.

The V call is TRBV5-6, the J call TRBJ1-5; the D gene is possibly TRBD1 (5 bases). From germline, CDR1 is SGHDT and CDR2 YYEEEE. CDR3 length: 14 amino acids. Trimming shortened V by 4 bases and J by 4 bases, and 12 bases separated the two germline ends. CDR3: CASSARTWNQPQHF. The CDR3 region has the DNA TGTGCCAGCAGCGCTCGGACATGGAATCAGCCCCAGCATTTT.

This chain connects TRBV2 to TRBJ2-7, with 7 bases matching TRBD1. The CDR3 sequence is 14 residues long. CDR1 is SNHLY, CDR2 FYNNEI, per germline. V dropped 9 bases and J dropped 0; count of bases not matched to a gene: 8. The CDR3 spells CASAPGQSSYEQYF. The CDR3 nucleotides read TGTGCCAGTGCGCCGGGACAGAGCTCCTACGAGCAGTACTTC.

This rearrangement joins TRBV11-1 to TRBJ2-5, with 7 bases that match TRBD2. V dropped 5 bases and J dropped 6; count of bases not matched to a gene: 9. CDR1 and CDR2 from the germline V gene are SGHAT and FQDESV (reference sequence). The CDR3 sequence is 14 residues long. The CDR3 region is CASSRGRGSQTQYF. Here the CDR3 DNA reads TGTGCCAGCAGCCGGGGCCGCGGGAGCCAGACCCAGTACTTC.

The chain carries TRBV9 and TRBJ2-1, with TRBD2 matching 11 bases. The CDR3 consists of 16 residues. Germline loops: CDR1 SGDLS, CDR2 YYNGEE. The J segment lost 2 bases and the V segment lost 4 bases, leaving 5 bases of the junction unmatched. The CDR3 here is CASSPGGLAAYNEQFF. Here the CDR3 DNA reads TGTGCCAGCAGCCCCGGGGGACTAGCGGCCTACAATGAGCAGTTCTTC.

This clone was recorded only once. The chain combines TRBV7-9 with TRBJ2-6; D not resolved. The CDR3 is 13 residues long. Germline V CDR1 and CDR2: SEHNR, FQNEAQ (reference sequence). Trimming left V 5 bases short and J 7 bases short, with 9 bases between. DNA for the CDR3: TGTGCCAGCAGCCCCGAGGTTGCCAACGTCCTGACTTTC. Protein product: CASSPEVANVLTF.

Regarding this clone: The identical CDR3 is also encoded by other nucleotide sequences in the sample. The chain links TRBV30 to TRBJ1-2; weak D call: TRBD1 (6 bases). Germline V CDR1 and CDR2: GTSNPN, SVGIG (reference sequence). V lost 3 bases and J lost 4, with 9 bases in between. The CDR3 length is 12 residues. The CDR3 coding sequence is TGTGCCTGGAGACAGGGTGGCTATGGCTACACCTTC. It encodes CAWRQGGYGYTF.

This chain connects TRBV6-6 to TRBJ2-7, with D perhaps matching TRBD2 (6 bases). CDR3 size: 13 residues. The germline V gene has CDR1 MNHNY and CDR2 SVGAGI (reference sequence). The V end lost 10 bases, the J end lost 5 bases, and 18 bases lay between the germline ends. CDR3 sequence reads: CATRGGGSDEQYF. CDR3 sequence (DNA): TGTGCCACCCGGGGCGGAGGGAGCGACGAGCAGTACTTC.

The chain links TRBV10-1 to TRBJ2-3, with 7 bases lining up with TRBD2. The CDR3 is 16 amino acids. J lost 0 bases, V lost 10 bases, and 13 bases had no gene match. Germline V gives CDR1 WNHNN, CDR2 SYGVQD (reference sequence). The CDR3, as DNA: TGCGCCACTGCCCCTCCTAGCGGAACTAGCACAGATACGCAGTATTTT. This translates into CATAPPSGTSTDTQYF.

In DNA form, the CDR3 reads TGTGCCAGCAGCGATACCGGGACAGGGAGCCAGCCCCAGCATTTT. Translation gives CASSDTGTGSQPQHF. The chain recombines TRBV6-6 with TRBJ1-5; 9 nucleotides align to TRBD1. CDR1 and CDR2 (germline): MNHNY, SVGAGI (reference sequence). The V and J ends lost 6 bases and 7 bases, in that order; junction bases with no gene match: 10. The CDR3 loop spans 15 amino acids.

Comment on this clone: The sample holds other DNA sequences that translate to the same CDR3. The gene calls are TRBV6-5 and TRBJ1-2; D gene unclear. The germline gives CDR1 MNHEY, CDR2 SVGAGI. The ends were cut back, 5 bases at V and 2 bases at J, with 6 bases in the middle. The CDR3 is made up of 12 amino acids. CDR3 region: CASSRGNYGYTF. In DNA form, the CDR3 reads TGTGCCAGCAGTCGGGGAAACTATGGCTACACCTTC.

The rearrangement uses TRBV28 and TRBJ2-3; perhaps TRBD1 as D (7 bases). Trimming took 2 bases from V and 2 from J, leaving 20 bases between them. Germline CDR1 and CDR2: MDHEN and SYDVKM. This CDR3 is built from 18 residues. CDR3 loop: CASSLIVGGQIPTDTQYF. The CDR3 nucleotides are TGTGCCAGCAGTTTAATCGTGGGGGGACAGATTCCCACAGATACGCAGTATTTT.

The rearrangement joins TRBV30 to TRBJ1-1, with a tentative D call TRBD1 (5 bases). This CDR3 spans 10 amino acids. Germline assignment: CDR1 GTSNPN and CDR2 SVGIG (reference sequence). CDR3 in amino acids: CAIWGAEAFF. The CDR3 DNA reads TGTGCTATATGGGGCGCTGAAGCTTTCTTT.

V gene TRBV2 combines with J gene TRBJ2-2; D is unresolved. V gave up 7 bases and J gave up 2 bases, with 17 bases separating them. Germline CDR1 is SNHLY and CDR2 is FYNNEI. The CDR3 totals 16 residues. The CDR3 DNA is TGTGCCAGCAAAAAACACCTACTACTCAACACCGGGGAGCTGTTTTTT. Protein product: CASKKHLLLNTGELFF.

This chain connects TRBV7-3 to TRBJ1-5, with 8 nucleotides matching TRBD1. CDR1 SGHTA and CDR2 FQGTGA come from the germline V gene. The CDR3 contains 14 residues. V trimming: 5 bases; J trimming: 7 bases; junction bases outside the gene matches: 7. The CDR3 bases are TGTGCCAGCAGCCTATTGGGACAGGTACAGCCCCAGCATTTT. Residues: CASSLLGQVQPQHF. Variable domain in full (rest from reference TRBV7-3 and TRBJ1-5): GAGVSQTPSNKVTEKGKYVELRCDPISGHTALYWYRQSLGQGPEFLIYFQGTGAADDSGLPNDRFFAVRPEGSVSTLKIQRTERGDSAVYLCASSLLGQVQPQHFGDGTRLSIL.

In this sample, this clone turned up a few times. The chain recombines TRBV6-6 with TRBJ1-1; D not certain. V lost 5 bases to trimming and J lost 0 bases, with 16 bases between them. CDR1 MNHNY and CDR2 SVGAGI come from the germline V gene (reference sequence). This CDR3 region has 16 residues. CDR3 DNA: TGTGCCAGCAGTCAACCGGGAGATCCTATGAACACTGAAGCTTTCTTT. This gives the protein CASSQPGDPMNTEAFF.

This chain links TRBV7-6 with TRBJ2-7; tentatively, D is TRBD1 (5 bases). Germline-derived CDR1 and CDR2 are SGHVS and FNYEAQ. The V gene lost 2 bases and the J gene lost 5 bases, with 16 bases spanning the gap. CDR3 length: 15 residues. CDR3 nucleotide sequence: TGTGCCAGCAGCTTAAACATAAAGGGGTACAACGAGCAGTACTTC. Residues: CASSLNIKGYNEQYF. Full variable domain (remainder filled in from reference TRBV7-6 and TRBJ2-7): GAGVSQSPRYKVTKRGQDVALRCDPISGHVSLYWYRQALGQGPEFLTYFNYEAQQDKSGLPNDRFSAERPEGSISTLTIQRTEQRDSAMYRCASSLNIKGYNEQYFGPGTRLTVT.

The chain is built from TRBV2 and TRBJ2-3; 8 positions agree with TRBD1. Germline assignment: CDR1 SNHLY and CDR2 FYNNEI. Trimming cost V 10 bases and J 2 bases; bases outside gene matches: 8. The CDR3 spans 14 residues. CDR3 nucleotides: TGTGCCACCCGGACAGGGATTGTCACAGATACGCAGTATTTT. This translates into CATRTGIVTDTQYF.

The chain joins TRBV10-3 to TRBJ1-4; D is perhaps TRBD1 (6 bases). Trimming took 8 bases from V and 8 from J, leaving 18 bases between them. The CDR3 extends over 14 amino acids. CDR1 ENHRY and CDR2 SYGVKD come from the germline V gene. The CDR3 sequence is CAIGVGATGEKLFF. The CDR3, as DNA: TGTGCCATCGGTGTGGGGGCGACAGGCGAAAAACTGTTTTTT.

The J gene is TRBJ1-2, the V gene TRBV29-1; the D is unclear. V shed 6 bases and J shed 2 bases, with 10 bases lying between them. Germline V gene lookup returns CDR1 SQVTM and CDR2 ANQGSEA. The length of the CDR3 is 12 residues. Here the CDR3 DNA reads TGCAGCGTCCGGACTGAGAACTATGGCTACACCTTC. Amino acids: CSVRTENYGYTF.

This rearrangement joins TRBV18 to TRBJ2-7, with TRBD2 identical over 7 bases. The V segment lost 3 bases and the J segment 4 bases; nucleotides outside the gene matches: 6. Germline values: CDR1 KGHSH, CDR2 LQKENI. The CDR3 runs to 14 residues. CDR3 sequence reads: CASSPSPGGYEQYF. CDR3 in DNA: TGTGCCAGCTCACCTTCCCCGGGAGGATACGAGCAGTACTTC. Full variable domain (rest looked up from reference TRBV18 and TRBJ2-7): NAGVMQNPRHLVRRRGQEARLRCSPMKGHSHVYWYRQLPEEGLKFMVYLQKENIIDESGMPKERFSAEFPKEGPSILRIQQVVRGDSAAYFCASSPSPGGYEQYFGPGTRLTVT.

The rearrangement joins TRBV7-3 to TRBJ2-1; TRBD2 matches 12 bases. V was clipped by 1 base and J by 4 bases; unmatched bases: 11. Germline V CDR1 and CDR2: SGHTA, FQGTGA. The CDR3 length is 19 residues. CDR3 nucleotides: TGTGCCAGCAGCTTAATGGGAACTAGCGGGAGGAAGGGGTACAATGAGCAGTTCTTC. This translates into CASSLMGTSGRKGYNEQFF.

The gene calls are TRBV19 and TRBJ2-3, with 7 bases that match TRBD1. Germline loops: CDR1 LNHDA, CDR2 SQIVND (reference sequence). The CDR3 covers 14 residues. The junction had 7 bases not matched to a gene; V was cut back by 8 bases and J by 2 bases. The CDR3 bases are TGTGCCAGTCGGGACAGAGGGGTCACAGATACGCAGTATTTT. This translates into CASRDRGVTDTQYF. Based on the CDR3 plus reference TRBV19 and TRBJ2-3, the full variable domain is DGGITQSPKYLFRKEGQNVTLSCEQNLNHDAMYWYRQDPGQGLRLIYYSQIVNDFQKGDIAEGYSVSREKKESFPLTVTSAQKNPTAFYLCASRDRGVTDTQYFGPGTRLTVL.

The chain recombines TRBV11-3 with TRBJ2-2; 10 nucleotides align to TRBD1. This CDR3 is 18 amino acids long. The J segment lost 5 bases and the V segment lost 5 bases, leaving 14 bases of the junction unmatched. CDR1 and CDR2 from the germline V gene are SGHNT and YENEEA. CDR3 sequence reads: CASSPSGTGVSGTGELFF. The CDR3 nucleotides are TGTGCCAGCAGCCCCTCCGGGACAGGGGTCTCAGGGACCGGGGAGCTGTTTTTT.